This paragraph reports one TCR beta chain. cDNA reverse transcribed from extracted RNA served as the sequencing template. Sequencing used immunoSEQ multiplex PCR; TCRdb keeps in-frame clones, though not all of them. The repertoire holds around 190,000 clones, roughly 64% seen once, with 4% to 4.5% in the top ten. Described treatment: oral pan-JAK inhibitor, 5-10 mg twice daily. The data are from a study of CD8+ T cells in alopecia areata. Study details: Tofacitinib administration to treated patients was oral, at 5 to 10 mg twice daily.

The germline gives CDR1 SNHLY, CDR2 FYNNEI. The CDR3 is 13 amino acids. Between the trimmed V and J ends, which lost 8 bases and 3 bases, there was a span of 11 bases. This sample comprised CD4+ T cells sorted from blood, obtained at week 4, from a patient treated with tofacitinib. The origin of this receptor is a human donor with alopecia areata. The V and J genes are TRBV2 and TRBJ2-1; possibly TRBD1 or TRBD2 for D (5 bases each). The CDR3 DNA sequence: TGTGCCAGCGGGGGAGAGGGCTACAATGAGCAGTTCTTC. Its translation is CASGGEGYNEQFF.